The 10 T cell receptor beta chains below were found in one sample sequenced in a study of CD8 T cells in ankylosing spondylitis. General study findings and limits: Typical of ankylosing spondylitis blood, it appeared, was a TCR beta motif of about eight highly homologous variants.

These receptors' targets are unknown. Each CDR3 protein is one row after TCRdb ran MiXCR on the 5' RACE reads. The sample lists around 450,000 distinct CDR3 sequences, roughly 25% occurring once. The sequenced sample consisted of blood, either unsorted or a sorted T cell fraction (not recorded which). These receptors originate from a male donor with ankylosing spondylitis.

This clonotype was seen more than once but under ten times. This chain joins TRBV12-3 or TRBV12-4 and TRBJ2-1; the match to TRBD2 covers 7 bases. The CDR3 runs 14 residues. The ends lost 5 bases at V and 4 bases at J; junction bases unmatched: 5. For the CDR3, the DNA is TGTGCCAGCAGTAACGGGAGGACGTACAATGAGCAGTTCTTC. It codes for CASSNGRTYNEQFF.

This clonotype came up many times. V and J are TRBV18 and TRBJ2-1, with a possible D match to TRBD1 (5 bases). Trimming took 6 bases from V and 10 from J, leaving 13 bases between them. In germline, CDR1 is KGHSH, CDR2 LQKENI. The CDR3 totals 12 residues. The CDR3 sequence: CASSSGYWEQFF. The CDR3 region has the DNA TGTGCCAGCTCGTCAGGGTATTGGGAGCAGTTCTTC.

This clonotype was observed a few times. This chain links TRBV12-3 or TRBV12-4 with TRBJ2-1; weak D call: TRBD1 (6 bases). Trimming pared 6 bases from V and 1 base from J, leaving 13 bases between. This CDR3 is built from 15 residues. DNA of the CDR3: TGTGCCAGCAGGAGGGACACGACTTCCTACAATGAGCAGTTCTTC. Encoded protein: CASRRDTTSYNEQFF.

This clonotype was picked up a small number of times. The chain employs TRBV3-1 and TRBJ1-1; weak D call: TRBD1 (5 bases). The CDR3 runs 15 residues. V lost 0 bases and J lost 8, with 16 bases in between. Germline CDR1 LGHDT, CDR2 YNNKEL (reference sequence). This chain's CDR3 is CASSQEVARRAEAFF. The CDR3 nucleotides are TGTGCCAGCAGCCAAGAAGTGGCCCGCAGGGCCGAAGCTTTCTTT.

This chain links TRBV4-1 with TRBJ2-5; D is perhaps TRBD1 (6 bases). Germline CDR1 reads MGHRA; CDR2 reads YSYEKL. CDR3 length equals 13 residues. Trimming removed 2 bases from V and 5 bases from J, with 9 bases in between. CDR3 region: CASSQTGKETQYF. Written as DNA, the CDR3 is TGCGCCAGCAGCCAAACAGGGAAGGAGACCCAGTACTTC.

This clonotype was detected ten times or more. The V call is TRBV24-1, the J call TRBJ1-2, with D unresolved. Germline loops: CDR1 KGHDR, CDR2 SFDVKD. V was shortened by 0 bases and J by 1 base, with 5 bases between the two germline ends. The CDR3 consists of 14 residues. The CDR3 DNA reads as TGTGCCACCAGTGATTTGGGCAGTAACTATGGCTACACCTTC. This gives the protein CATSDLGSNYGYTF.

The chain combines TRBV7-6 with TRBJ2-6; 11 nucleotides align to TRBD2. There are 20 residues in the CDR3. The V gene end was trimmed by 0 bases and the J gene end by 2 bases; junction bases not matched to a gene: 9. Germline V lookup: CDR1 SGHVS, CDR2 FNYEAQ. CDR3 bases: TGTGCCAGCAGCTTAGCCCCAATAGCGGGAGGGCCTGCTGGGGCCAACGTCCTGACTTTC. It encodes CASSLAPIAGGPAGANVLTF.

This clonotype occurred a few times. This rearrangement joins TRBV20-1 to TRBJ2-1; D is undetermined. CDR1 and CDR2 (germline): DFQATT, SNEGSKA (reference sequence). The CDR3 covers 12 residues. Trimming took 6 bases from V and 3 from J, leaving 9 bases between them. CDR3 coding DNA: TGCAGTGCAGGAGAGAGCTACAATGAGCAGTTCTTC. Its translation: CSAGESYNEQFF.

The V and J genes are TRBV15 and TRBJ2-7; D not certain. The CDR3 spans 14 residues. CDR1 is LNHNV, CDR2 YYDKDF, per germline (reference sequence). Trimming pared 0 bases from V and 1 base from J, leaving 7 bases between. The CDR3 region is CATSRDRESYEQYF. The CDR3 nucleotides read TGTGCCACCAGCAGAGATAGGGAATCCTACGAGCAGTACTTC. Full variable domain (missing parts from reference TRBV15 and TRBJ2-7): DAMVIQNPRYQVTQFGKPVTLSCSQTLNHNVMYWYQQKSSQAPKLLFHYYDKDFNNEADTPDNFQSRRPNTSFCFLDIRSPGLGDTAMYLCATSRDRESYEQYFGPGTRLTVT.

This clonotype turned up a few times. The gene calls are TRBV7-2 and TRBJ1-2; 7 bases map to TRBD1. Germline V gene data show CDR1 as SGHTA and CDR2 as FQGNSA. The junction had 3 bases not matched to a gene; V was cut back by 1 base and J by 1 base. CDR3 length: 15 amino acids. The CDR3 is CASSLGTGDNYGYTF. In nucleotides, the CDR3 is TGTGCCAGCAGCTTAGGCACAGGGGATAACTATGGCTACACCTTC.